One and the same sample provided the 13 T cell receptor beta chains below, sequenced in a study of cytotoxic CD8 clonotypes in ibrutinib-treated CLL. Profiling relied on immunoSEQ multiplex PCR, and the TCRdb table lists in-frame clones only, not all of them. Of around 330,000 clones listed, roughly 67% are singletons. Sequencing was performed on PBMCs, taken after 36 months of ibrutinib treatment. These receptors were taken from a human donor with chronic lymphocytic leukemia.

The CDR3 is CASSFYRWVQYF. CDR3 nucleotides: TGTGCCAGCAGTTTCTACCGGTGGGTGCAGTACTTC. The chain has TRBV28 and TRBJ2-7; D is ambiguous. Germline lookup yields CDR1 MDHEN and CDR2 SYDVKM. The CDR3 is 12 residues long. The V end lost 3 bases, the J end lost 9 bases, and 12 bases lay between the germline ends.

The chain recombines TRBV29-1 with TRBJ2-5; tentatively, D is TRBD1 (8 bases). The CDR3 is 13 amino acids. V gave up 7 bases and J gave up 5 bases, with 17 bases separating them. From germline, CDR1 is SQVTM and CDR2 ANQGSEA. CDR3 sequence (DNA): TGCAGCGGCGATCTACAGGGGGGGGAGACCCAGTACTTC. Translation gives CSGDLQGGETQYF.

Only a few counts were recorded for this clone. The rearrangement links TRBV7-2 to TRBJ2-2; D not resolved. Trimming removed 2 bases at V and 5 bases at J, with 3 bases between. This CDR3 comprises 12 residues. Germline V lookup: CDR1 SGHTA, CDR2 FQGNSA. Here the CDR3 reads CASSLWTGELFF. In nucleotides, the CDR3 is TGTGCCAGCAGCTTATGGACCGGGGAGCTGTTTTTT.

The V gene is TRBV6-5, the J gene TRBJ1-4; TRBD1 aligns across 7 bases. Germline assignment: CDR1 MNHEY and CDR2 SVGAGI. CDR3 size: 14 residues. Trimming at V came to 5 bases and at J to 2 bases, leaving 2 bases not matched to a gene. The CDR3 DNA is TGTGCCAGCAGTGAGGGGGCCACTAATGAAAAACTGTTTTTT. Its translation is CASSEGATNEKLFF.

The chain has TRBV9 and TRBJ2-7; either TRBD1 or TRBD2 may fit D (5 bases each). Looked up from germline, CDR1 is SGDLS and CDR2 is YYNGEE. The CDR3 is made up of 14 amino acids. V gave up 0 bases and J gave up 5 bases, with 12 bases separating them. Here the CDR3 DNA reads TGTGCCAGCAGCGTAGGAGGGACCCTTGACGAGCAGTACTTC. Amino acids: CASSVGGTLDEQYF.

This chain connects TRBV5-8 to TRBJ2-7; TRBD1 agrees at 8 bases. The CDR3 spans 15 residues. V lost 4 bases to trimming and J lost 9 bases; unmatched junction nucleotides: 15. The V gene's germline CDR1 is SGHTS and CDR2 YDEGEE. The CDR3, as DNA: TGTGCCAGCAGCCCCGTCGGACAGGGCCCCTCCGCGCAGTACTTC. Its protein product is CASSPVGQGPSAQYF.

The rearrangement links TRBV14 to TRBJ2-2; TRBD1 agrees at 9 bases. The CDR3 runs to 17 residues. Trimming cost V 4 bases and J 7 bases; bases outside gene matches: 13. Germline V gene data show CDR1 as SGHDN and CDR2 as FVKESK. CDR3 protein: CASSRRPRTGDDGELFF. The CDR3 bases are TGTGCCAGCAGCCGCAGACCGCGGACAGGGGATGACGGGGAGCTGTTTTTT.

The chain has TRBV7-2 and TRBJ2-7, with 9 positions matching TRBD1. Unmatched junction bases numbered 2, after V lost 1 base and J lost 4 bases. From germline, CDR1 is SGHTA and CDR2 FQGNSA. This CDR3 region has 14 residues. The CDR3 DNA is TGTGCCAGCAGCTTAGTACAGGGGGCTTACGAGCAGTACTTC. Residues: CASSLVQGAYEQYF.

This clone was seen a few times. The chain has TRBV13 and TRBJ2-1, with D possibly being TRBD1 (5 bases). The V end was cut by 5 bases, the J end by 9 bases, with 11 bases between. Germline V CDR1 and CDR2: PRHDT, FYEKMQ (reference sequence). This CDR3 comprises 12 residues. The CDR3 loop reads CASSLQGREQFF. The CDR3 bases are TGTGCCAGCAGCCTCCAGGGCCGTGAGCAGTTCTTC.

This rearrangement joins TRBV5-4 to TRBJ1-6; 7 bases match TRBD1. The length of the CDR3 is 17 residues. V was pared by 1 base and J by 6 bases, with 10 bases of the junction left unmatched. In germline, CDR1 is SGHNT, CDR2 YYREEE (reference sequence). CDR3 in DNA: TGTGCCAGCAGCTTGCTCCAAGGGGGCTTTGGTAATTCACCCCTCCACTTT. It translates to CASSLLQGGFGNSPLHF.

This chain links TRBV5-6 with TRBJ2-1; D is possibly TRBD2 (5 bases). The CDR3 has 16 residues. CDR1 and CDR2 from the germline V gene are SGHDT and YYEEEE. Deletions cut 4 bases from V and 4 bases from J, with 18 bases between. The CDR3 is CASSGGLSRPYNEQFF. The CDR3, as DNA: TGTGCCAGCAGCGGCGGACTGAGCCGGCCTTACAATGAGCAGTTCTTC.

The table lists this clone with a few counts. The chain links TRBV6-6 to TRBJ1-2; 12 bases are a match to TRBD1. V shed 2 bases and J 7 bases; nucleotides not matched to a gene: 5. Per germline, CDR1 MNHNY and CDR2 SVGAGI (reference sequence). This CDR3 spans 15 amino acids. The CDR3 DNA is TGTGCCAGCAGTTACGGGACAGGGGGCGCTTCTGGCTACACCTTC. It translates to CASSYGTGGASGYTF.

The V gene is TRBV7-9, the J gene TRBJ2-2, with 7 bases lining up with TRBD2. The CDR3 totals 16 residues. CDR1 is SEHNR and CDR2 is FQNEAQ in the germline V gene (reference sequence). V gave up 4 bases and J gave up 2 bases; unmatched junction bases: 7. Here the CDR3 DNA reads TGTGCCAGCAGCTCCCTCGGGGGACTAAACACCGGGGAGCTGTTTTTT. It encodes CASSSLGGLNTGELFF.